Sequencing of this T cell receptor beta chain was carried out in a study of OX40 agonist ivuxolimab in advanced cancers. Only in-frame clones appear in the TCRdb table, and some are missing; sequencing was by immunoSEQ multiplex PCR. The sample lists tens of thousands of clones, 75% to 90% occurring once. The CDR3 is made up of 16 amino acids. The V gene's germline CDR1 is SGHRS and CDR2 YFSETQ. V shed 4 bases, J shed 1 base, and the junction held 4 bases outside the gene matches. The TCR was taken from an adult with an advanced solid tumor such as melanoma, head and neck, liver or kidney cancer. The gene calls are TRBV5-1 and TRBJ2-2; 10 positions agree with TRBD1. The source material was CD4+ or CD8+ T cells sorted from blood, sampled in a trial of the OX40 agonist ivuxolimab. The CDR3 sequence is CASSHWTGGNTGELFF. The CDR3 nucleotides are TGCGCCAGCAGCCATTGGACAGGGGGGAACACCGGGGAGCTGTTTTTT.